A single sample gave rise to the 12 T cell receptor beta chains below, sequenced in a study of CD8 T cells in ankylosing spondylitis. Using its own MiXCR run on the 5' RACE reads, TCRdb lists one record per CDR3 protein. The table includes under 450,000 distinct CDR3 sequences, approximately 20% detected once. The sequencing input was blood, either unsorted or a sorted T cell fraction (not recorded which). Receptor source: a male donor with ankylosing spondylitis or in good health (not recorded which).

This clonotype has a handful of counts. V gene TRBV6-1 combines with J gene TRBJ2-5; 7 bases align to TRBD1. Germline V gene data show CDR1 as MNHNS and CDR2 as SASEGT. Germline trimming cut 10 bases from V and 2 bases from J; bases unmatched to any gene: 7. CDR3 length: 13 amino acids. The CDR3 region is CAKNTGAQETQYF. The CDR3, as DNA: TGTGCCAAGAACACAGGGGCTCAAGAGACCCAGTACTTC.

This clonotype was counted a few times. This chain uses TRBV28 with TRBJ2-7; no firm D call. There are 10 residues in the CDR3. The germline CDR1 and CDR2 sequences are MDHEN and SYDVKM. V lost 7 bases and J 3 bases, leaving 4 bases between the germline ends. The CDR3 coding sequence is TGTGCCAGCATATTCTACGAGCAGTACTTC. Protein product: CASIFYEQYF.

The chain joins TRBV7-8 to TRBJ2-1; no reliable D call. This CDR3 comprises 15 residues. With 4 bases removed from V and 0 bases from J, the gap between germline ends came to 10 bases. Germline CDR1 reads SGHVS; CDR2 reads FQNEAQ. The CDR3 region is CASSSVGFSYNEQFF. The CDR3, as DNA: TGTGCCAGCAGCTCCGTGGGGTTCTCCTACAATGAGCAGTTCTTC.

The chain is built from TRBV27 and TRBJ2-1; D might be TRBD1 or TRBD2, each matching 5 bases. This CDR3 spans 12 amino acids. Deletions cut 5 bases from V and 15 bases from J, with 17 bases between. Looked up from germline, CDR1 is MNHEY and CDR2 is SMNVEV (reference sequence). The CDR3 here is CASSPGTASWFF. DNA of the CDR3: TGTGCCAGCAGTCCGGGGACGGCTAGTTGGTTCTTC.

This clonotype has only a few counts. This chain's CDR3 is CASSPYSGGAGLEGTQYF. The DNA for the CDR3 is TGTGCCAGCAGTCCCTATAGCGGGGGGGCCGGCTTGGAGGGGACCCAGTACTTC. The rearrangement joins TRBV12-3 or TRBV12-4 to TRBJ2-5, with TRBD2 matching 11 bases. V shed 5 bases, J shed 7 bases, and the junction held 18 bases outside the gene matches. The CDR3 is made up of 18 amino acids.

This clonotype was counted many times. The chain combines TRBV20-1 with TRBJ2-7; 9 bases agree with TRBD1. The CDR3 has 15 amino acids. Per the germline V gene, CDR1 is DFQATT and CDR2 is SNEGSKA (reference sequence). V was clipped by 0 bases and J by 9 bases; unmatched bases: 12. CDR3 protein: CSARDDWDRALGQYF. The CDR3 nucleotides read TGCAGTGCTAGAGATGATTGGGACAGGGCCCTCGGGCAGTACTTC.

This clonotype was seen more than once but under ten times. This rearrangement joins TRBV10-3 to TRBJ2-3, with 9 bases aligning to TRBD1. Trimming removed 10 bases from V and 2 bases from J; junction bases left unmatched: 7. The CDR3 covers 14 residues. CDR1 is ENHRY, CDR2 SYGVKD, per germline. The CDR3 sequence: CATTGTGNTDTQYF. CDR3 nucleotide sequence: TGTGCCACTACCGGGACAGGGAACACAGATACGCAGTATTTT.

There are a few counts of this clonotype. Mismatch with germline at one junction end may stem from a read error. J is TRBJ2-7 and V is TRBV11-2; 7 nucleotides align to TRBD1. CDR3 length equals 15 residues. Germline V gene lookup returns CDR1 SGHAT and CDR2 FQNNGV. Written as DNA, the CDR3 is TGTGCCAGCAGCTTAGGACAGGGTAGTTCCTGCGAGCAGTACTTC. It encodes CASSLGQGSSCEQYF.

This clonotype turned up a few times. The chain links TRBV9 to TRBJ1-4, with TRBD1 identical over 10 bases. The CDR3 spans 16 residues. Trimming removed 3 bases from V and 6 bases from J; junction bases left unmatched: 8. Germline V gene sequence: CDR1 SGDLS, CDR2 YYNGEE. CDR3 coding DNA: TGTGCCAGCAGCGGACCTATCGGACAGGGGGATGAAAAACTGTTTTTT. It yields the protein CASSGPIGQGDEKLFF.

This clonotype was seen only a few times. V gene TRBV28 combines with J gene TRBJ2-7, with D perhaps TRBD1 (5 bases). The CDR3 sequence is 15 residues long. V was pared by 1 base and J by 0 bases, with 10 bases between. The germline gives CDR1 MDHEN, CDR2 SYDVKM. The CDR3: CASSLSRALSYEQYF. In DNA form, the CDR3 reads TGTGCCAGCAGTTTATCCAGGGCCCTCTCCTACGAGCAGTACTTC.

The V and J genes are TRBV2 and TRBJ2-2; D is uncertain. CDR1 is SNHLY and CDR2 is FYNNEI in the germline V gene. V shed 10 bases and J shed 6 bases, with 9 bases lying between them. This CDR3 comprises 11 residues. This CDR3 is CAKLESGELFF. The DNA for the CDR3 is TGTGCCAAGCTAGAGTCCGGGGAGCTGTTTTTT. Full variable domain (rest looked up from reference TRBV2 and TRBJ2-2): EPEVTQTPSHQVTQMGQEVILRCVPISNHLYFYWYRQILGQKVEFLVSFYNNEISEKSEIFDDQFSVERPDGSNFTLKIRSTKLEDSAMYFCAKLESGELFFGEGSRLTVL.

The table lists this clonotype with a few counts. V usage is TRBV11-2 and J usage is TRBJ2-2; D may be TRBD2 (6 bases). The germline V and J ends were trimmed by 0 bases and 13 bases, with 15 bases remaining between them. Per germline, CDR1 SGHAT and CDR2 FQNNGV. The CDR3 runs to 14 residues. The CDR3 sequence: CASSLDLAGPGLFF. DNA for the CDR3: TGTGCCAGCAGCTTAGACTTGGCGGGGCCAGGGCTGTTTTTT. The variable domain in full, completed from reference TRBV11-2 and TRBJ2-2, reads EAGVAQSPRYKIIEKRQSVAFWCNPISGHATLYWYQQILGQGPKLLIQFQNNGVVDDSQLPKDRFSAERLKGVDSTLKIQPAKLEDSAVYLCASSLDLAGPGLFFGEGSRLTVL.